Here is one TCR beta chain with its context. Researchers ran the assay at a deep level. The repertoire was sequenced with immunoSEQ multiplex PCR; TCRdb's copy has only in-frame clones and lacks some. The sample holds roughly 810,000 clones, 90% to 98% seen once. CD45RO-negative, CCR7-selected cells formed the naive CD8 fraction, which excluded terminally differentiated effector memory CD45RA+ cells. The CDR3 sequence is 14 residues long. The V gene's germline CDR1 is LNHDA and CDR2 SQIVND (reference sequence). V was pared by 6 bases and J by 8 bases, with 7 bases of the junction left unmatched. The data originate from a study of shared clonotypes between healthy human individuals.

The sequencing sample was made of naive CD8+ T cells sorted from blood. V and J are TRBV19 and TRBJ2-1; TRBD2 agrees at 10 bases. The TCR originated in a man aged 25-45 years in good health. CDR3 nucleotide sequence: TGTGCCAGTAGATCGGCTAGCGGGAGTTATGAGCAGTTCTTC. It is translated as CASRSASGSYEQFF.